This is a list of T cell receptor beta chains from one sample in a study of response to subunit inactivated influenza vaccine. TCRdb ran MiXCR on the RT-PCR reads and lists one entry per CDR3 protein. The sample yields about 570,000 distinct CDR3 sequences, approximately 10% seen once. In addition, the sample was reused for a study of T cells expressing NK-cell markers.

The material sequenced was PBMCs from blood, taken on the day of vaccination. These receptors all come from a man aged 45-65 years who received an inactivated influenza vaccine. Each CDR3 is given with its conserved first and last residue. D genes are given only for firm matches. Rows give clone size only sometimes, using once, few, many, or a class for an expanded clone.

V	J	D	size	DNA	CDR3
TRBV5-1	TRBJ2-7	.	many	TGCGCCAGCAGCTTGTCCCCAGCTCCCTACGAGCAGTACTTC	CASSLSPAPYEQYF
TRBV7-9	TRBJ2-5	.	.	TGTGCCAGCACCACCAGGGGGGCCCAGTACTTC	CASTTRGAQYF
TRBV20-1	TRBJ2-3	.	many	TGCAGTGCTAGAGATGGAGGGGGAACAGATACGCAGTATTTT	CSARDGGGTDTQYF
TRBV20-1	TRBJ2-7	TRBD2	.	TGCAGTGCTAGACAGAGGCAGGACTTAGCGGGCTACGAGCAGTACTTC	CSARQRQDLAGYEQYF
TRBV6-5	TRBJ2-5	.	.	TGTGCCAGCAGTTACTCCCTTTCGGGCCAAGAGACCCAGTACTTC	CASSYSLSGQETQYF
TRBV6-1	TRBJ1-1	.	.	TGTGCCAGCAGTGAGGAGGTCCGGGACTTTGAAGCTTTCTTT	CASSEEVRDFEAFF
TRBV6-2/TRBV6-3	TRBJ1-5	.	.	TGTGCCAGCAGTTACCCCTCAGGGATCCCAATTAGCAATCAGCCCCAGCATTTT	CASSYPSGIPISNQPQHF
TRBV20-1	TRBJ2-7	TRBD1	few	TGCAGTGCTGGACAGGGCCAACTTTACGAGCAGTACTTC	CSAGQGQLYEQYF
TRBV4-1	TRBJ2-5	TRBD2	few	TGCGCCAGCAGCCAACCCCCCCATCTAGCGGGGGATGAGACCCAGTACTTC	CASSQPPHLAGDETQYF
TRBV5-4	TRBJ2-1	.	.	TGTGCCAGCAGCATAGGGGGACTGACGGACAATGAGCAGTTCTTC	CASSIGGLTDNEQFF
TRBV9	TRBJ2-7	.	.	TGTGCCAGCAGCGCCGGCGATTTCTACGAGCAGTACTTC	CASSAGDFYEQYF
TRBV20-1	TRBJ2-1	.	few	TGCAGCGATCGGCGGGTGATAGGTAGCGATGAGCAGTTCTTC	CSDRRVIGSDEQFF
TRBV20-1	TRBJ2-7	.	many	TGCAGTGCTACTGACCTTAGCCGCTACTCCTACGAGCAGTACTTC	CSATDLSRYSYEQYF
TRBV20-1	TRBJ2-4	TRBD2	many	TGCAGTGCTAGAGATCCCGGGACTAGCGGGAGTGGAATGGCCAAAAACATTCAGTACTTC	CSARDPGTSGSGMAKNIQYF
TRBV12-3/TRBV12-4	TRBJ2-2	.	few	TGTGCCAGCAGTTTAGGACAGTGGTTGACCGGGGAGCTGTTTTTT	CASSLGQWLTGELFF
TRBV7-6	TRBJ2-1	TRBD2	few	TGTGCCAGCAGCTCCCGACTAGCGGGAGCGGACTACAATGAGCAGTTCTTC	CASSSRLAGADYNEQFF
TRBV19	TRBJ2-7	.	few	TGTGCCAGTAGTCTCAAATTGACCTACGAGCAGTACTTC	CASSLKLTYEQYF
TRBV5-1	TRBJ1-6	TRBD1	.	TGCGCCAGCAGCTTGGGAACCGGGACAGGGGCCTCACCCCTCCACTTT	CASSLGTGTGASPLHF
TRBV28	TRBJ1-3	.	.	TGTGCCAGCAGTTATGGCGGGGACTCTGGAAACACCATATATTTT	CASSYGGDSGNTIYF
TRBV20-1	TRBJ2-3	TRBD2	.	TGCAGTGCTAGACTACTAGCGGGGACAGATACGCAGTATTTT	CSARLLAGTDTQYF
TRBV15	TRBJ2-1	.	.	TGTGCCACCAGCAGAGCTGGCGTTGAATTGGGTCTTCGCAATGAGCAGTTCTTC	CATSRAGVELGLRNEQFF
TRBV20-1	TRBJ2-7	TRBD1	.	TGCAGTGCTACCGGGACAGGGGAATTATACGAGCAGTACTTC	CSATGTGELYEQYF
TRBV3-1	TRBJ2-3	.	few	TGTGCCAGCAGCCGATACGGGGATACGCAGTATTTT	CASSRYGDTQYF
TRBV5-1	TRBJ2-2	.	many	TGCGCCAGCAGCAGGTACGGGACTCCGGCGAACACCGGGGAGCTGTTTTTT	CASSRYGTPANTGELFF
TRBV28	TRBJ1-1	.	many	TGTGCCAGCAGTTTAATCGAGGTCACTGAAGCTTTCTTT	CASSLIEVTEAFF
TRBV4-3	TRBJ2-3	.	few	TGCGCCAGCAGCCAAGATTTGTGGGGCACAGATACGCAGTATTTT	CASSQDLWGTDTQYF
TRBV5-1	TRBJ2-3	TRBD2	few	TGCGCCAGCAGCTACTATCTCACTAGCGGCCCTAGCACAGATACGCAGTATTTT	CASSYYLTSGPSTDTQYF
TRBV20-1	TRBJ1-1	TRBD1	few	TGCAGTGCTACAGACAGGGTAGGGGGGAACACTGAAGCTTTCTTT	CSATDRVGGNTEAFF
TRBV7-9	TRBJ2-3	.	few	TGTGCCAGCAGCTTAGCGGCTTCGGATACGCAGTATTTT	CASSLAASDTQYF
TRBV10-3	TRBJ2-5	.	.	TGTGCCATCAGTGGGGCCCGGTCCCAAGAGACCCAGTACTTC	CAISGARSQETQYF
TRBV4-1	TRBJ2-6	.	few	TGCGCCAGCAGCCAAGAGGTCTCTGGGGCCAACGTCCTGACTTTC	CASSQEVSGANVLTF
TRBV2	TRBJ2-2	TRBD2	.	TGTGCCAGCAGAGCCGGGACTAGCAGAAACACCGGGGAGCTGTTTTTT	CASRAGTSRNTGELFF
TRBV6-1	TRBJ2-2	TRBD2	few	TGTGCCAGGATAGCGGGAGGTACGAACACCGGGGAGCTGTTTTTT	CARIAGGTNTGELFF
TRBV5-1	TRBJ2-2	.	many	TGCGCCAGCAGCTTGCGCCCAGGGATGGACACCGGGGAGCTGTTTTTT	CASSLRPGMDTGELFF
TRBV12-3/TRBV12-4	TRBJ2-7	TRBD1	few	TGTGCCAGCAGTTTTGACAGGGGGCACACCTACGAGCAGTACTTC	CASSFDRGHTYEQYF
TRBV18	TRBJ2-1	TRBD2	.	TGTGCCAGCTCACGCCAGGGGCGGGAGGCAGGCAATGAGCAGTTCTTC	CASSRQGREAGNEQFF
TRBV9	TRBJ1-5	.	.	TGTGCCAGCAGCGTAGACAGCCTAAATCAGCCCCAGCATTTT	CASSVDSLNQPQHF
TRBV9	TRBJ1-2	.	many	TGTGCCAGCAGCGTAATGGCAGACAGAGCTAACTATGGCTACACCTTC	CASSVMADRANYGYTF
TRBV6-6	TRBJ1-1	.	few	TGTGCCAGCAGTTACTCGGTGGAGACTGAAGCTTTCTTT	CASSYSVETEAFF
TRBV12-3/TRBV12-4	TRBJ2-7	TRBD1	.	TGTGCCAGCAGCAGTACTCGGACAGGGGGCTTCTACGAGCAGTACTTC	CASSSTRTGGFYEQYF
TRBV18	TRBJ1-6	.	.	TGTGCCAGCTCACCCAGGGTAGATAATTCACCCCTCCACTTT	CASSPRVDNSPLHF